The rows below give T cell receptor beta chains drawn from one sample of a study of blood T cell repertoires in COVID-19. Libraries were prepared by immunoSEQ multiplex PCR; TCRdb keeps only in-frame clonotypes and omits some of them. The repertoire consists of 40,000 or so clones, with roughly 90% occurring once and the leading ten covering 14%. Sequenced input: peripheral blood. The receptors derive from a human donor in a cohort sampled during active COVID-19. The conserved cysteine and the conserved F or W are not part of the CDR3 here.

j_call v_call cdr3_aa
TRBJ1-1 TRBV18 ASSPPTGGRGEAF
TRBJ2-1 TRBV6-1 ASSELAWGEQF
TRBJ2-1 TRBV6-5 ASTQGDEQF
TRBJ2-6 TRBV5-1 ASSSKLGANVLT
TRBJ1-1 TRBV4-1 ASSRGMDTEAF
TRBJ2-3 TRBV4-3 ASSQGGRPRGDTQY
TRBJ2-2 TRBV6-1 ASSDRENTGELF
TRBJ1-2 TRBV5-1 ASSLAWRGPGGYT
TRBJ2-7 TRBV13 ASSFVRDRPPYEQY
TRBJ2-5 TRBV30 AWSLQETQY
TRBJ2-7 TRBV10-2 ASSEPRYEQY
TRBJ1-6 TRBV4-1 ASSQDRYNSPLH
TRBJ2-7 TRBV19 ASRSTAGQGGEQY
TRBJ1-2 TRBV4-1 ASRDWDRGKGYT
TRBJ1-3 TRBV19 ASSYQTGALGNTIY
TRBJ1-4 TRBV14 ASSQVRLGFGKLF
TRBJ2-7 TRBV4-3 ASSLGLAGAYYEQY
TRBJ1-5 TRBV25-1 ASRETGKGQPQH
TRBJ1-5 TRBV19 ASSIDLPRGTGQPQH
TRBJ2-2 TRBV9 ASSANRDRPTGELF
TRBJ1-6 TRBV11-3 ASSLKGYNSPLH
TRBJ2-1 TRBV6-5 ASSRIGSSYNEQF
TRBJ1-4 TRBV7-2 ASSLAGQGVEKLF
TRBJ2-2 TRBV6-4 ASSDSQDRDTGELF
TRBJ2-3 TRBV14 ASSQKYTDTQY
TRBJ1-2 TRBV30 AWSQQGALS
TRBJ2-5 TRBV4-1 ASSRLAGETQY
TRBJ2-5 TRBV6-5 ASTQGESTQY
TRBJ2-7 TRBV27 ASSLTALSYEQY
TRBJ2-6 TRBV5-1 ASSPGQGYGGANVLT
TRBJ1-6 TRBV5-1 ASSQGQTNNSPLH
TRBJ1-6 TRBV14 ASSPTGAANSPLH
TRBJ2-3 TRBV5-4 ASSLSEIDTQY
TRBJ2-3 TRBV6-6 ASSYALAGGTDTQY
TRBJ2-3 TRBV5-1 ASSSGTSGGTDTQY
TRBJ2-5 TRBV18 ASSPRDRGKETQY
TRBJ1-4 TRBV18 ASSPPSTNEKLF
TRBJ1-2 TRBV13 ASSRAGANYGYT
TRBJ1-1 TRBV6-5 ASSYGGNTEAF
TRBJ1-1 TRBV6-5 ASSYSFQGANTEAF
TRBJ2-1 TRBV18 ASSRSGGYNEQF